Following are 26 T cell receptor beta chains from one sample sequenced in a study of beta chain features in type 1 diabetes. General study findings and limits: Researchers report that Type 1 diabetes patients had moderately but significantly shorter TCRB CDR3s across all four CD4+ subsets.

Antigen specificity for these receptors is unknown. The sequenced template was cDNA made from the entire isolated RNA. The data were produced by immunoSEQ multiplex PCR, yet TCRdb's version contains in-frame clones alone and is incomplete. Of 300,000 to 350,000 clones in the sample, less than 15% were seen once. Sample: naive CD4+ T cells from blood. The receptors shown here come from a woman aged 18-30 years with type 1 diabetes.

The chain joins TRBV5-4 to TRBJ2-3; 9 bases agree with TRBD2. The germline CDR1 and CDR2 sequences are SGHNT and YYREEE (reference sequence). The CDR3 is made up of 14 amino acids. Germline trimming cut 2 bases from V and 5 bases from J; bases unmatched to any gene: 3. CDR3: CASSFSSGRDTQYF. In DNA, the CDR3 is TGTGCCAGCAGCTTCAGTAGCGGGAGAGATACGCAGTATTTT.

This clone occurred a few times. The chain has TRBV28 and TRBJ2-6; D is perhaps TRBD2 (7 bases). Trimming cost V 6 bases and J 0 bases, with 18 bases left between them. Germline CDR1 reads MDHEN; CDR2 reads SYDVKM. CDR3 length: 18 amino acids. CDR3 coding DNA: TGTGCCAGCAGCCCCGCGGGGGCGGGCCTCTCTGGGGCCAACGTCCTGACTTTC. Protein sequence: CASSPAGAGLSGANVLTF. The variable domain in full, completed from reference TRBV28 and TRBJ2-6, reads DVKVTQSSRYLVKRTGEKVFLECVQDMDHENMFWYRQDPGLGLRLIYFSYDVKMKEKGDIPEGYSVSREKKERFSLILESASTNQTSMYLCASSPAGAGLSGANVLTFGAGSRLTVL.

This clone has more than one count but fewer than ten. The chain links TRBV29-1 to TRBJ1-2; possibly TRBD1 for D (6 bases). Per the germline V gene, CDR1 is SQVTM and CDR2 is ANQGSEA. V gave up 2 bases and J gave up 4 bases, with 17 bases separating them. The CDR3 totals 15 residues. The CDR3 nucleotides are TGCAGCGTTGAACCTCGAGGGGGGGGCAGCTATGGCTACACCTTC. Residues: CSVEPRGGGSYGYTF.

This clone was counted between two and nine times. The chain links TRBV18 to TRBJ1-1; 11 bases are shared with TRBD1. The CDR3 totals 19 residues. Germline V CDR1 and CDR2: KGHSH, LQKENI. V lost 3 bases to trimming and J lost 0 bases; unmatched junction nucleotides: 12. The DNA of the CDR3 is TGTGCCAGCTCACCTAGAGCCCGGGACAGGGGGTATATGAACACTGAAGCTTTCTTT. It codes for CASSPRARDRGYMNTEAFF.

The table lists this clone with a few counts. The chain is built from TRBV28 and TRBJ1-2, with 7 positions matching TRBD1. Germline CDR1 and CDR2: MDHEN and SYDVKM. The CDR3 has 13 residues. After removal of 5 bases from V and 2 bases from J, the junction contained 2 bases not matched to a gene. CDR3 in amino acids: CASSLGQNYGYTF. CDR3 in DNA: TGTGCCAGCAGTCTGGGACAGAACTATGGCTACACCTTC.

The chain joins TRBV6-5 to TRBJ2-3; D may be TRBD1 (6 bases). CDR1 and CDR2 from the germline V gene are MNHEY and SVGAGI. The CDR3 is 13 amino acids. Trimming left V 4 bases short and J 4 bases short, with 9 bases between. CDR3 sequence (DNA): TGTGCCAGCAGTTTAACAGGGTCAGATACGCAGTATTTT. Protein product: CASSLTGSDTQYF.

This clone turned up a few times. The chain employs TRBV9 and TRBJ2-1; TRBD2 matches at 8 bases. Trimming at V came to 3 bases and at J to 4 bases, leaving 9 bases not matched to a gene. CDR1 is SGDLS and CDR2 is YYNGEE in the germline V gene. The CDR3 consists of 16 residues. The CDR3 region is CASSAPGLGYYNEQFF. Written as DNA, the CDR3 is TGTGCCAGCAGCGCGCCGGGACTAGGGTATTACAATGAGCAGTTCTTC.

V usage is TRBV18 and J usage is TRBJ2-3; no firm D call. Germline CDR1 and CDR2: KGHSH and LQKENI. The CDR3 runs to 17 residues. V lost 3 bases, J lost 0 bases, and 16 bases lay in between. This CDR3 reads CASSPSLKPSSTDTQYF. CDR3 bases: TGTGCCAGCTCACCTTCCCTGAAGCCCTCTAGCACAGATACGCAGTATTTT.

The CDR3 DNA reads TGTGCCAGCAGAAACCCGGGACAGGGTACCCCCGGGGAGCTGTTTTTT. Its protein product is CASRNPGQGTPGELFF. The J gene is TRBJ2-2, the V gene TRBV2, with 9 nucleotides matching TRBD1. Trimming at V came to 6 bases and at J to 6 bases, leaving 11 bases not matched to a gene. This CDR3 spans 16 amino acids. The germline V gene encodes CDR1 SNHLY and CDR2 FYNNEI.

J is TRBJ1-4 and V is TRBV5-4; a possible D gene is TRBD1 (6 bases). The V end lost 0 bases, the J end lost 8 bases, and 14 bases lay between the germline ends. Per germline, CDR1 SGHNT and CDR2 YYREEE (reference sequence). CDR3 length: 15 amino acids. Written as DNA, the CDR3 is TGTGCCAGCAGCTTGGACGGGGGGCTGAGGGAAAAACTGTTTTTT. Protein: CASSLDGGLREKLFF.

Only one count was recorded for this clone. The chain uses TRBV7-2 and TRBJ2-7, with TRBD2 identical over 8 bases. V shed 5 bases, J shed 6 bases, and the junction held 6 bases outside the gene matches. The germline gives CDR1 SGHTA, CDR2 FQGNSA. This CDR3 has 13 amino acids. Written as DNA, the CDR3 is TGTGCCAGCAGCATACGTAGCGGGACCGAGCAGTACGTC. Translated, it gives CASSIRSGTEQYV.

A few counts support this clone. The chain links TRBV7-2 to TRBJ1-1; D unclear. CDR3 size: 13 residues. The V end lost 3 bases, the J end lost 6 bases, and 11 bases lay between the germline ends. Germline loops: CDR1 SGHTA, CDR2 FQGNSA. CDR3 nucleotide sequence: TGTGCCAGCAGCTTGAGCTTCAGGCCTGAAGCTTTCTTT. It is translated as CASSLSFRPEAFF. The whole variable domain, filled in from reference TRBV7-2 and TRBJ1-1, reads GAGVSQSPSNKVTEKGKDVELRCDPISGHTALYWYRQSLGQGLEFLIYFQGNSAPDKSGLPSDRFSAERTGGSVSTLTIQRTQQEDSAVYLCASSLSFRPEAFFGQGTRLTVV.

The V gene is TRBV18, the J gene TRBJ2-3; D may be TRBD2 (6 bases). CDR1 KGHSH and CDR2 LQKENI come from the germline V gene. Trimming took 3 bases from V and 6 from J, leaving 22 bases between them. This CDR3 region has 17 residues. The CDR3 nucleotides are TGTGCCAGCTCACCGGGGGTTAGCGGTTTCCGTTCGGATACGCAGTATTTT. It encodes CASSPGVSGFRSDTQYF.

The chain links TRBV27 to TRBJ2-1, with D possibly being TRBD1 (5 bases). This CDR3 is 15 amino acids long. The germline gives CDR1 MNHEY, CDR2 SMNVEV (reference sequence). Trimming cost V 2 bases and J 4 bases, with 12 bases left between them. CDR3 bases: TGTGCCAGCAGTTTAAGGCATCCAGGGTACAATGAGCAGTTCTTC. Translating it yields CASSLRHPGYNEQFF.

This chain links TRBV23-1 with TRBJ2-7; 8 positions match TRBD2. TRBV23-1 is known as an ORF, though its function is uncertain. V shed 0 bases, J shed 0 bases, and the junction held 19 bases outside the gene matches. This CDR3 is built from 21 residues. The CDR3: CASSQSTRELAGQPNSYEQYV. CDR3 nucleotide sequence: TGCGCCAGCAGTCAATCGACGCGTGAGCTAGCGGGTCAGCCGAACTCCTACGAGCAGTACGTC.

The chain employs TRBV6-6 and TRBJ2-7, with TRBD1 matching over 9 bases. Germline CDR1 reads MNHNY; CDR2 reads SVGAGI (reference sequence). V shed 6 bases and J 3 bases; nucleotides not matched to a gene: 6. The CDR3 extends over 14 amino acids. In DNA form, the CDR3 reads TGTGCCAGCAGAGCGACAGGGGGTAGCTACGAGCAGTACGTC. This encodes CASRATGGSYEQYV.

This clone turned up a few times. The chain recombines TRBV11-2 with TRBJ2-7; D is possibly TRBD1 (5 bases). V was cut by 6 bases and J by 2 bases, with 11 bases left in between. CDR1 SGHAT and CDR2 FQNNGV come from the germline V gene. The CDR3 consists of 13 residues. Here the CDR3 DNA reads TGTGCCAGCAGTTCTGGACACCCCTACGAGCAGTACGTC. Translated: CASSSGHPYEQYV.

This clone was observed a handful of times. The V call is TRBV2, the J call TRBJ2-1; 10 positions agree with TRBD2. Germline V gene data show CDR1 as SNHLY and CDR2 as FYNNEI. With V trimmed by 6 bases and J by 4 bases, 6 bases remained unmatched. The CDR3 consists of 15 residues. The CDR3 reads CASSGQAGGYNEQFF. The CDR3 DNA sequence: TGTGCCAGCAGCGGACAAGCGGGAGGGTACAATGAGCAGTTCTTC.

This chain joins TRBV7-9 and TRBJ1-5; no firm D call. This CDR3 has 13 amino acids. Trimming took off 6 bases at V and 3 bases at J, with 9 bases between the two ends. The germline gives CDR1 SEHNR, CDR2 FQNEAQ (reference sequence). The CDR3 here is CASRGGFNQPQHF. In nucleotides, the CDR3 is TGTGCCAGCAGAGGAGGGTTCAATCAGCCCCAGCATTTT.

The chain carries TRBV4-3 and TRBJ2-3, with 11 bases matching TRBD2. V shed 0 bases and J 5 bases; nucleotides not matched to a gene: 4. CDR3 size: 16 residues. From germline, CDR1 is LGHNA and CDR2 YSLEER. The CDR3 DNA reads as TGCGCCAGCAGCCAAGATGGGCTAGCGGGAGGAGATACGCAGTATTTT. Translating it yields CASSQDGLAGGDTQYF.

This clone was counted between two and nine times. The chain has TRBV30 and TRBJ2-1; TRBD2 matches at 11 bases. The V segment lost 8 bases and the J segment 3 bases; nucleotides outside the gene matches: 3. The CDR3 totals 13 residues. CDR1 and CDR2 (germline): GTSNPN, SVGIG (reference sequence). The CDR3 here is CAGGTSGYNEQFF. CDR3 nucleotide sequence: TGTGCCGGTGGGACTAGCGGCTACAATGAGCAGTTCTTC.

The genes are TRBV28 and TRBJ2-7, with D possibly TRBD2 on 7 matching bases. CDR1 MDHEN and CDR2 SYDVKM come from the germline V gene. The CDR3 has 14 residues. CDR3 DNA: TGTGCTACCTGGGGGGGGGCGCGAATGTGGGAGCAGTACGTC. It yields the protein CATWGGARMWEQYV.

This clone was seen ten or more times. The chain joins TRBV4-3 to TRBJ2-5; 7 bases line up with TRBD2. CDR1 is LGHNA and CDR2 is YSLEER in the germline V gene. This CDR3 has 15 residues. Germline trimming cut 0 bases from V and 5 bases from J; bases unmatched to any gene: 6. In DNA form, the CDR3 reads TGCGCCAGCAGCCAAGATCTGCGGGAGAGGGAGACCCAGTACTTC. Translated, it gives CASSQDLRERETQYF.

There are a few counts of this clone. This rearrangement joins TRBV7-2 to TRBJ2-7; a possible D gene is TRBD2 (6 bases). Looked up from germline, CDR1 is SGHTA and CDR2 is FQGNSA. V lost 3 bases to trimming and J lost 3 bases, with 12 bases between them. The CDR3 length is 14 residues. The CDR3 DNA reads TGTGCCAGCAGCTTCAGTCGGGGGAACTACGAGCAGTACTTC. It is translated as CASSFSRGNYEQYF.

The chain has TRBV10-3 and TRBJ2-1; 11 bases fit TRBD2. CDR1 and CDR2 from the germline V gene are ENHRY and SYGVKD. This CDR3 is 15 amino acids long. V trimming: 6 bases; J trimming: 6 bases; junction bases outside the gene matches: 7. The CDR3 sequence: CAIRDGLAGSNEQFF. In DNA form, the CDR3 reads TGTGCCATCAGAGACGGACTAGCGGGCTCCAATGAGCAGTTCTTC.

CDR3 region: CTLGASSGYTF. CDR3 in DNA: TGCACCTTAGGGGCGAGCTCTGGCTACACCTTC. This rearrangement joins TRBV20-1 to TRBJ1-2; maybe TRBD1 (5 bases). CDR3 length: 11 residues. Germline CDR1 is DFQATT and CDR2 is SNEGSKA (reference sequence).